The text below deals with one T cell receptor beta chain. Its antigen is currently unknown. RNA, at roughly 0.5 to 1 ug, was reverse transcribed with random hexamers. Each CDR3 protein is one row after TCRdb ran MiXCR on the immunoSEQ multiplex PCR reads. The data show about 150,000 distinct CDR3 sequences, about 95% seen once. The CDR3 runs 13 residues. Germline V CDR1 and CDR2: SQVTM, ANQGSEA. Trimming shortened V by 7 bases and J by 3 bases, and 14 bases separated the two germline ends. This record comes from a study of CD8 T cells in Susac syndrome. General study points: Expansion of clones was not seen in the CD4+ T cell repertoires of Susac syndrome.

V and J are TRBV29-1 and TRBJ2-3, with a possible D match to TRBD2 (5 bases). Sequenced sample: CD4+ T cells from PBMCs. This receptor was taken from a human donor with Susac syndrome. The CDR3, as DNA: TGCAGCGCCCCGGGGTTAGGGACAGATACGCAGTATTTT. This gives the protein CSAPGLGTDTQYF.